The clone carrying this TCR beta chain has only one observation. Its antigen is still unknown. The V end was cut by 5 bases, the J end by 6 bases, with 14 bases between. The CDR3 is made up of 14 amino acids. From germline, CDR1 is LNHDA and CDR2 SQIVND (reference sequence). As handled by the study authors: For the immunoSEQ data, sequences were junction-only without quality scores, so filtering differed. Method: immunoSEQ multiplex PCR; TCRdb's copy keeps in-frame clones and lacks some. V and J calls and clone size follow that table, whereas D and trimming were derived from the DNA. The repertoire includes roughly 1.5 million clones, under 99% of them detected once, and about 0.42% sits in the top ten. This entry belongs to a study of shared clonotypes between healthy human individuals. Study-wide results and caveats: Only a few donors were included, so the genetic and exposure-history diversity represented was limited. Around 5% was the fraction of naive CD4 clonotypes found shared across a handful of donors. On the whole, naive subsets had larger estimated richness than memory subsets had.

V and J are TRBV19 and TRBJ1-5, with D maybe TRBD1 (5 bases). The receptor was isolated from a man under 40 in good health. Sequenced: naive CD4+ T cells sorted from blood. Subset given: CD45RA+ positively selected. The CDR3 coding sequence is TGTGCCAGTAGTCTCCCCCAGGGACCTCAGCCCCAGCATTTT. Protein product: CASSLPQGPQPQHF. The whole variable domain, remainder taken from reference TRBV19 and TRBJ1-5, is DGGITQSPKYLFRKEGQNVTLSCEQNLNHDAMYWYRQDPGQGLRLIYYSQIVNDFQKGDIAEGYSVSREKKESFPLTVTSAQKNPTAFYLCASSLPQGPQPQHFGDGTRLSIL.